This TCR beta chain was obtained from a study of blood T cell repertoires in COVID-19. Here immunoSEQ multiplex PCR was the method, and the copy in TCRdb shows in-frame clones only, minus some. The data show over 200,000 clones, with about 90% seen just once and more than 1% held by the top ten. V was pared by 3 bases and J by 4 bases, with 15 bases between. The CDR3 is made up of 15 amino acids. Germline lookup yields CDR1 LGHDT and CDR2 YNNKEL (reference sequence). V and J are TRBV3-1 (or the pseudogene TRBV3-2) and TRBJ1-2; D gene uncertain. The sequencing sample was made of PBMCs or T cells enriched from blood (not recorded which). The clonotype originates from a human donor in a cohort exposed to, infected with or recovered from COVID-19 (not recorded which). The donor label of this sample is uncertain. The CDR3 sequence is CASSQTYKETYGYTF. In DNA, the CDR3 is TGTGCCAGCAGCCAGACCTACAAGGAGACCTATGGCTACACCTTC.